This is a list of T cell receptor beta chains from one sample in a study of cytomegalovirus exposure and HLA in healthy donors. Only in-frame clones appear in the TCRdb table, and some are missing; sequencing was by immunoSEQ multiplex PCR. The table records some 150,000 clones, roughly four fifths of them present only once. Sequenced: PBMCs. The receptors derive from a man aged 50-59 years in good health and CMV-seropositive. The CDR3 runs from the conserved cysteine through the conserved F or W. The D gene is left open where the match is weak. The size entry is marked missing in some rows and otherwise reads once, few, many or a size class.

TRBV19	TRBD1	TRBJ2-7	.	CASSTWTGGEQYF	TGTGCCAGTAGTACCTGGACAGGGGGCGAGCAGTACTTC
TRBV6-5	TRBD2	TRBJ2-3	.	CASTRTRFTDTQYF	TGTGCCAGCACCAGGACTAGATTTACAGATACGCAGTATTTT
TRBV6-1	.	TRBJ2-5	.	CASSGPLQETQYF	TGTGCCAGCAGTGGGCCTTTACAAGAGACCCAGTACTTC
TRBV28	TRBD2	TRBJ2-3	.	CASSPLAGAADTQYF	TGTGCCAGCAGTCCCTTAGCGGGAGCCGCAGATACGCAGTATTTT
TRBV7-2	.	TRBJ2-3	.	CASAPRLAGTDTQYF	TGTGCCAGCGCCCCGAGGCTCGCGGGGACAGATACGCAGTATTTT
TRBV10-2	.	TRBJ1-2	.	CASSVRESYGYTF	TGCGCCAGCAGTGTCAGGGAAAGCTATGGCTACACCTTC
TRBV9	.	TRBJ1-2	.	CASSVAIGDYGYTF	TGTGCCAGCAGCGTAGCTATAGGGGACTATGGCTACACCTTC
TRBV6-5	.	TRBJ1-2	.	CASSRRQANYGYTF	TGTGCCAGCAGCCGCAGACAGGCTAACTATGGCTACACCTTC
TRBV6-5	TRBD2	TRBJ2-5	.	CASSKRLARGETQYF	TGTGCCAGCAGCAAACGACTAGCGCGGGGGGAGACCCAGTACTTC
TRBV28	TRBD2	TRBJ2-1	.	CASSLSGRRYNEQFF	TGTGCCAGCAGTCTTAGCGGGAGGAGATACAATGAGCAGTTCTTC
TRBV19	.	TRBJ1-2	.	CASSPKVQDYGYTF	TGTGCCAGTAGCCCTAAAGTCCAGGACTATGGCTACACCTTC
TRBV5-1	TRBD2	TRBJ2-1	few	CASSFGGGGYNEQFF	TGCGCCAGCAGCTTCGGCGGGGGGGGATACAATGAGCAGTTCTTC
TRBV6-6	.	TRBJ2-7	.	CASSLEDGVYEQYF	TGTGCCAGCAGTCTCGAGGATGGCGTGTACGAGCAGTACTTC
TRBV5-1	.	TRBJ2-7	.	CASSLAKSYRDHEQYF	TGCGCCAGCAGCTTGGCCAAGTCGTACAGGGACCACGAGCAGTACTTC
TRBV7-8	.	TRBJ1-6	.	CASSLVQGNSPLHF	TGTGCCAGCAGCTTAGTCCAGGGGAATTCACCCCTCCACTTT
TRBV6-1	.	TRBJ2-7	.	CASGSYGGPYEQYF	TGTGCCAGCGGGTCTTACGGGGGTCCCTACGAGCAGTACTTC
TRBV28	TRBD1	TRBJ1-1	.	CASRPGQGATEAFF	TGTGCCAGCAGGCCGGGACAGGGGGCCACTGAAGCTTTCTTT
TRBV29-1	.	TRBJ2-5	once	CSVHLRDSQETQYF	TGCAGCGTTCACTTAAGGGACTCACAAGAGACCCAGTACTTC
TRBV18	.	TRBJ1-6	few	CASSPDRDFYNSPLHF	TGTGCCAGCTCACCGGACCGGGACTTTTATAATTCACCCCTCCACTTT
TRBV6-6	.	TRBJ2-7	.	CASSYSTGSSYEQYF	TGTGCCAGCAGTTACTCTACAGGGAGCTCCTACGAGCAGTACTTC
TRBV19	.	TRBJ1-5	.	CASSIAGGQPQHF	TGTGCCAGTAGTATAGCCGGGGGTCAGCCCCAGCATTTT
TRBV9	.	TRBJ2-3	.	CASSEAGTDTQYF	TGTGCCAGCAGCGAAGCGGGCACAGATACGCAGTATTTT
TRBV29-1	.	TRBJ1-3	.	CSVLGRGNTIYF	TGCAGCGTTTTAGGGAGGGGAAACACCATATATTTT
TRBV7-6	.	TRBJ2-2	.	CASSLNTGGTGELFF	TGTGCCAGCAGCCTAAATACAGGCGGCACCGGGGAGCTGTTTTTT
TRBV25-1	TRBD1	TRBJ2-1	.	CASSESGQGKNEQFF	TGTGCCAGCAGTGAATCAGGACAGGGGAAGAATGAGCAGTTCTTC
TRBV9	TRBD2	TRBJ2-5	.	CASSGPGLAGEQETQYF	TGTGCCAGCAGCGGGCCGGGGCTAGCGGGTGAACAAGAGACCCAGTACTTC
TRBV7-2	TRBD2	TRBJ2-2	once	CASSTAGSVRELFF	TGTGCCAGCAGTACAGCGGGATCAGTAAGGGAGCTGTTTTTT
TRBV29-1	.	TRBJ1-2	.	CSVATRGYGYTF	TGCAGCGTTGCGACCAGGGGATATGGCTACACCTTC
TRBV9	TRBD2	TRBJ2-3	.	CASSSNLAVSTDTQYF	TGTGCCAGCAGCTCAAACCTAGCGGTTAGCACAGATACGCAGTATTTT
TRBV9	TRBD1	TRBJ1-2	.	CASSPWGQGRHGYTF	TGTGCCAGCAGCCCTTGGGGACAGGGGAGACATGGCTACACCTTC
TRBV20-1	.	TRBJ2-1	.	CSARDRDMEFF	TGCAGTGCTAGAGACCGGGACATGGAATTCTTC
TRBV30	.	TRBJ1-1	.	CAWSRLTTEAFF	TGTGCCTGGAGTAGGCTGACTACTGAAGCTTTCTTT
TRBV11-2	.	TRBJ2-7	.	CASSLAPLGYGEQYF	TGTGCCAGCAGCTTAGCTCCTCTCGGGTATGGCGAGCAGTACTTC
TRBV5-6	.	TRBJ2-1	many	CASSLRGEQFF	TGTGCCAGCAGCTTGCGGGGTGAGCAGTTCTTC
TRBV18	.	TRBJ1-5	.	CASSHDRPVSSNQPQHF	TGTGCCAGCTCACACGACAGGCCAGTTTCTAGCAATCAGCCCCAGCATTTT
TRBV4-3	.	TRBJ2-6	few	CASSHAGNGANVLTF	TGCGCCAGCAGCCACGCCGGGAATGGGGCCAACGTCCTGACTTTC
TRBV6-5	TRBD1	TRBJ1-1	.	CASSYLLQGGNTEAFF	TGTGCCAGCAGTTACTTGTTACAGGGGGGAAACACTGAAGCTTTCTTT
TRBV13	.	TRBJ2-7	.	CASRHRENEQYF	TGTGCCAGCAGACACCGGGAAAACGAGCAGTACTTC
TRBV30	.	TRBJ1-2	.	CAWSVAGYGGYTF	TGTGCCTGGAGTGTTGCCGGGTATGGGGGCTACACCTTC
TRBV5-1	.	TRBJ1-1	.	CASSLVGNLNTEAFF	TGCGCCAGCAGCTTAGTCGGGAATTTGAACACTGAAGCTTTCTTT
TRBV15	.	TRBJ1-3	.	CATTGGQGTGNTIYF	TGTGCCACCACGGGGGGTCAGGGAACTGGAAACACCATATATTTT